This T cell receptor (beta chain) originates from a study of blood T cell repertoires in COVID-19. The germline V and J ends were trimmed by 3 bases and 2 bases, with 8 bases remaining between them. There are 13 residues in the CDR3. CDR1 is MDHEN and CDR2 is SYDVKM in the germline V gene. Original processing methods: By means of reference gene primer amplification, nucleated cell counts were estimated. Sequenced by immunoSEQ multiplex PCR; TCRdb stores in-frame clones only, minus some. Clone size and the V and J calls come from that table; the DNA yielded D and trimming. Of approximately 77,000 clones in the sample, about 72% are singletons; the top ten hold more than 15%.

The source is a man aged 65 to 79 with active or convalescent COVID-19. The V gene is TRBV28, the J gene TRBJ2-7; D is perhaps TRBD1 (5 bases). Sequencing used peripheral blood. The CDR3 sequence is CASSFDRTYEQYF. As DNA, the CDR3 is TGTGCCAGCAGTTTCGACAGAACCTACGAGCAGTACTTC.